This passage covers 32 T cell receptor beta chains from one sample sequenced in a study of identical twins. A single record per CDR3 protein comes from TCRdb applying MiXCR to the 5' RACE reads. This sample has just over 450,000 distinct CDR3 sequences, with 11% to 15% found just once. This sample also belongs to another study, concerning yellow fever vaccine responses in identical twins.

Material: CD4+ T cells sorted from blood. These receptors came from a woman aged 18-35 years in good health.

This chain links TRBV28 with TRBJ2-2; 15 bases are a match to TRBD2. V lost 7 bases to trimming and J lost 2 bases; unmatched junction nucleotides: 8. Germline V gene sequence: CDR1 MDHEN, CDR2 SYDVKM. The CDR3 is 18 residues long. This CDR3 reads CASTTPGLAGGNTGELFF. The DNA of the CDR3 is TGTGCCAGCACCACACCGGGACTAGCGGGAGGCAACACCGGGGAGCTGTTTTTT.

This clonotype was counted between two and nine times. The chain has TRBV6-2 or TRBV6-3 and TRBJ1-2, with D maybe TRBD1 (5 bases). The CDR3 is made up of 15 amino acids. V gave up 6 bases and J gave up 4 bases, with 18 bases separating them. Germline V gives CDR1 MNHEY, CDR2 SVGEGT. The CDR3: CASSTGGTISYGYTF. Written as DNA, the CDR3 is TGTGCCAGCAGCACCGGAGGGACGATCAGCTATGGCTACACCTTC.

This clonotype was recorded a few times. The rearrangement joins TRBV5-1 to TRBJ2-4; 10 bases map to TRBD2. The V gene end was trimmed by 5 bases and the J gene end by 5 bases; junction bases not matched to a gene: 7. The CDR3 loop spans 15 amino acids. Per germline, CDR1 SGHRS and CDR2 YFSETQ. The CDR3 sequence is CASSRSGGAENIQYF. CDR3 bases: TGCGCCAGCAGTCGCAGCGGGGGGGCGGAAAACATTCAGTACTTC.

The sample holds a few counts of this clonotype. V gene TRBV20-1 combines with J gene TRBJ2-7; D might be TRBD1 (7 bases). Trimming removed 3 bases at V and 5 bases at J, with 20 bases between. Germline CDR1 and CDR2: DFQATT and SNEGSKA (reference sequence). The CDR3 is 15 residues long. This chain's CDR3 is CSARSRGANLNEQYF. The CDR3, as DNA: TGCAGTGCTAGGTCCAGGGGGGCCAACTTGAACGAGCAGTACTTC.

This clonotype was counted between two and nine times. V is TRBV15 and J is TRBJ2-3, with D possibly being TRBD2 (7 bases). CDR1 and CDR2 from the germline V gene are LNHNV and YYDKDF (reference sequence). Deletions cut 5 bases from V and 2 bases from J, with 23 bases between. The CDR3 covers 18 residues. The CDR3 DNA follows: TGTGCCACCAGCCCGTTGGGGGGGCCGTACGCACACACAGATACGCAGTATTTT. Protein sequence: CATSPLGGPYAHTDTQYF.

The CDR3 DNA sequence: TGTGCCAGCAGTTACTCGGTCGGAACCCCAGATACGCAGTATTTT. It specifies CASSYSVGTPDTQYF. The chain carries TRBV6-2 or TRBV6-3 and TRBJ2-3; no reliable D call. CDR3 length: 15 amino acids. Trimming removed 0 bases at V and 4 bases at J, with 11 bases between. CDR1 is MNHEY, CDR2 SVGEGT, per germline.

This clonotype appeared a few times. The chain carries TRBV5-1 and TRBJ2-1; TRBD2 agrees at 7 bases. CDR1 is SGHRS and CDR2 is YFSETQ in the germline V gene. The ends lost 4 bases at V and 6 bases at J; junction bases unmatched: 16. This CDR3 is built from 17 residues. Here the CDR3 DNA reads TGCGCCAGCAGCCTGCAGCGGGGCACATTCCTAGGCAATGAGCAGTTCTTC. As protein: CASSLQRGTFLGNEQFF.

This clonotype came up many times. This sequence joins TRBV9 and TRBJ2-1; D gene ambiguous. Trimming shortened V by 0 bases and J by 9 bases, and 7 bases separated the two germline ends. Looked up from germline, CDR1 is SGDLS and CDR2 is YYNGEE. This CDR3 has 12 residues. CDR3 sequence reads: CASSVGMGEQFF. The CDR3 DNA reads TGTGCCAGCAGCGTAGGGATGGGTGAGCAGTTCTTC.

The chain couples TRBV7-8 to TRBJ2-1; 8 bases agree with TRBD2. Per the germline V gene, CDR1 is SGHVS and CDR2 is FQNEAQ. Trimming at V came to 1 base and at J to 5 bases, leaving 19 bases not matched to a gene. CDR3 length: 20 residues. The CDR3 nucleotides are TGTGCCAGCAGCTTAGTTGAAAGGGTTTCGGCGGGAGGCCCAAACAATGAGCAGTTCTTC. This codes for CASSLVERVSAGGPNNEQFF.

V gene TRBV3-1 combines with J gene TRBJ2-1, with no clear D. Trimming stripped 2 bases from V and 11 bases from J, with 16 bases between. This CDR3 is 14 amino acids long. The germline CDR1 and CDR2 sequences are LGHDT and YNNKEL (reference sequence). The CDR3 spells CASSQKVWGRQQFF. Here the CDR3 DNA reads TGTGCCAGCAGCCAAAAAGTTTGGGGTCGCCAGCAGTTCTTC.

V gene TRBV18 combines with J gene TRBJ1-1, with D hard to call. CDR3 length: 14 amino acids. Germline CDR1 reads KGHSH; CDR2 reads LQKENI. The V end lost 3 bases, the J end lost 6 bases, and 14 bases lay between the germline ends. CDR3 protein: CASSPSGLKAEAFF. The CDR3 coding sequence is TGTGCCAGCTCACCGTCTGGCCTGAAGGCTGAAGCTTTCTTT. The full variable domain, in which reference TRBV18 and TRBJ1-1 provide the parts outside the CDR3, is NAGVMQNPRHLVRRRGQEARLRCSPMKGHSHVYWYRQLPEEGLKFMVYLQKENIIDESGMPKERFSAEFPKEGPSILRIQQVVRGDSAAYFCASSPSGLKAEAFFGQGTRLTVV.

This clonotype has more than one count but fewer than ten. The chain uses TRBV6-5 and TRBJ2-3; 7 positions agree with TRBD2. The germline V gene encodes CDR1 MNHEY and CDR2 SVGAGI. The CDR3 extends over 19 amino acids. The V segment lost 2 bases and the J segment 7 bases; nucleotides outside the gene matches: 21. Here the CDR3 DNA reads TGTGCCAGCAGTTACGCCCCTCGAGGTGGGCTAGCGGAGAAGAATACGCAGTATTTT. It is translated as CASSYAPRGGLAEKNTQYF.

The chain is built from TRBV3-1 and TRBJ1-2; no firm D call. The CDR3 has 12 residues. Trimming stripped 5 bases from V and 10 bases from J, with 14 bases between. Germline CDR1 reads LGHDT; CDR2 reads YNNKEL (reference sequence). The CDR3 reads CASSSKKEVYTF. CDR3 DNA sequence: TGTGCCAGCAGCTCGAAGAAGGAGGTCTACACCTTC.

This clonotype has at least ten counts. The J gene is TRBJ1-5, the V gene TRBV28; D remains unclear. Trimming removed 5 bases at V and 11 bases at J, with 16 bases between. CDR3 length: 13 amino acids. Germline assignment: CDR1 MDHEN and CDR2 SYDVKM. In nucleotides, the CDR3 is TGTGCCAGCAGTCCTCTTGAGGCCCTGACCCAGCATTTT. Translated: CASSPLEALTQHF. Supplemented by reference TRBV28 and TRBJ1-5, the full variable domain reads DVKVTQSSRYLVKRTGEKVFLECVQDMDHENMFWYRQDPGLGLRLIYFSYDVKMKEKGDIPEGYSVSREKKERFSLILESASTNQTSMYLCASSPLEALTQHFGDGTRLSIL.

V and J are TRBV15 and TRBJ2-3; D call uncertain. V was trimmed by 0 bases and J by 7 bases, leaving 8 bases between them. In germline, CDR1 is LNHNV, CDR2 YYDKDF (reference sequence). This CDR3 is built from 13 residues. This CDR3 is CATSRDIVYTQYF. The DNA of the CDR3 is TGTGCCACCAGCAGAGATATCGTGTATACGCAGTATTTT. The full variable domain, completed using reference TRBV15 and TRBJ2-3, is DAMVIQNPRYQVTQFGKPVTLSCSQTLNHNVMYWYQQKSSQAPKLLFHYYDKDFNNEADTPDNFQSRRPNTSFCFLDIRSPGLGDTAMYLCATSRDIVYTQYFGPGTRLTVL.

This clonotype was seen only a few times. V is TRBV27 and J is TRBJ2-7, with a possible D match to TRBD2 (6 bases). The germline V and J ends were trimmed by 2 bases and 4 bases, with 24 bases remaining between them. Germline CDR1 MNHEY, CDR2 SMNVEV (reference sequence). The CDR3 loop spans 18 amino acids. The DNA for the CDR3 is TGTGCCAGCAGTTTAGAAGGCCCCCGGGGAGGCGGTGGGTACGAGCAGTACTTC. Its translation: CASSLEGPRGGGGYEQYF.

The chain employs TRBV6-5 and TRBJ2-1; 10 bases agree with TRBD1. V lost 0 bases to trimming and J lost 8 bases; unmatched junction nucleotides: 4. Germline loops: CDR1 MNHEY, CDR2 SVGAGI. This CDR3 region has 15 residues. The CDR3 DNA sequence: TGTGCCAGCAGTTACTCGGGACAGGGGCCCTATGAGCAGTTCTTC. As protein: CASSYSGQGPYEQFF.

This clonotype was counted between two and nine times. The chain recombines TRBV5-1 with TRBJ1-2, with D possibly matching TRBD1 (6 bases). The CDR3 spans 13 residues. V gave up 2 bases and J gave up 6 bases, with 11 bases separating them. Germline CDR1 reads SGHRS; CDR2 reads YFSETQ. The CDR3 DNA reads TGCGCCAGCAGCTTACAGGGATCCGATGGCTACACCTTC. Protein sequence: CASSLQGSDGYTF.

The V and J genes are TRBV6-1 and TRBJ2-1, with 10 bases lining up with TRBD2. The CDR3 runs 15 residues. J gave up 10 bases and V 6 bases, and 12 bases lay outside the gene matches. Germline V gives CDR1 MNHNS, CDR2 SASEGT. The CDR3 reads CASRLLAGRFGEQFF. CDR3 DNA: TGTGCCAGCAGACTACTAGCGGGAAGGTTCGGCGAGCAGTTCTTC.

The chain joins TRBV6-1 to TRBJ2-1; D gene ambiguous. The V gene lost 7 bases and the J gene lost 2 bases, with 18 bases spanning the gap. This CDR3 contains 16 residues. The germline CDR1 and CDR2 sequences are MNHNS and SASEGT. The CDR3: CASTLLVNSPYNEQFF. The CDR3 DNA reads TGTGCCAGCACCCTCCTGGTGAACAGCCCCTACAATGAGCAGTTCTTC.

V and J are TRBV6-1 and TRBJ2-7; 14 positions match TRBD2. This CDR3 region has 17 residues. Per germline, CDR1 MNHNS and CDR2 SASEGT. Trimming at V came to 6 bases and at J to 0 bases, leaving 7 bases not matched to a gene. The DNA of the CDR3 is TGTGCCAGCAGGGCCAGGACTAGCGGGGGGAGCTCCTACGAGCAGTACTTC. It yields the protein CASRARTSGGSSYEQYF.

This clonotype was seen a single time. A read error may explain this, as a much larger clone is one base away. The chain couples TRBV5-1 to TRBJ2-3; D unresolved. The end of the DNA aligns better with TRBJ1-5, so the J call may be wrong. The CDR3 is 12 amino acids. Germline CDR1 and CDR2: SGHRS and YFSETQ. CDR3 bases: TGCGCCAGCAGCTTGTATGCAGATACGCAGCATTTT. Protein: CASSLYADTQHF.

The table lists this clonotype with a few counts. The V gene is TRBV20-1, the J gene TRBJ2-7; TRBD2 aligns across 13 bases. Germline-derived CDR1 and CDR2 are DFQATT and SNEGSKA (reference sequence). This CDR3 region has 15 residues. V was pared by 4 bases and J by 0 bases, with 3 bases of the junction left unmatched. The CDR3 DNA reads TGCAGTGCTATACGGACTAGCGGGGGCTCCTACGAGCAGTACTTC. Translation gives CSAIRTSGGSYEQYF.

This clonotype occurred a few times. This chain connects TRBV4-3 to TRBJ2-1, with 9 bases matching TRBD2. This CDR3 spans 15 amino acids. Unmatched junction bases numbered 3, after V lost 0 bases and J lost 6 bases. Per germline, CDR1 LGHNA and CDR2 YSLEER. In DNA form, the CDR3 reads TGCGCCAGCAGCCAAGAAGGCGGGAGGGCCAATGAGCAGTTCTTC. Its translation is CASSQEGGRANEQFF.

This clonotype came up a few times. The V call is TRBV20-1, the J call TRBJ2-5; 7 bases map to TRBD1. The CDR3 has 14 amino acids. CDR1 DFQATT and CDR2 SNEGSKA come from the germline V gene (reference sequence). The V gene end was trimmed by 2 bases and the J gene end by 1 base; junction bases not matched to a gene: 4. The CDR3 loop is CSARQGVSQETQYF. In DNA form, the CDR3 reads TGCAGTGCTAGACAGGGGGTGTCCCAAGAGACCCAGTACTTC.

The sample holds a few counts of this clonotype. This rearrangement joins TRBV5-1 to TRBJ2-5, with D tentatively TRBD2 (6 bases). This CDR3 is 14 amino acids long. The germline V and J ends were trimmed by 3 bases and 10 bases, with 19 bases remaining between them. The germline gives CDR1 SGHRS, CDR2 YFSETQ. This CDR3 reads CASSSGPPGVDQYF. For the CDR3, the DNA is TGCGCCAGCAGCTCCGGTCCTCCGGGGGTGGACCAGTACTTC.

The chain recombines TRBV5-1 with TRBJ2-1; 9 bases match TRBD2. Trimming took 3 bases from V and 7 from J; bases not matched to a gene: 14. In germline, CDR1 is SGHRS, CDR2 YFSETQ. The CDR3 spans 17 residues. In DNA, the CDR3 is TGCGCCAGCAGCTCGCCTCTTGGCGGGGGGGGTGGTAATGAGCAGTTCTTC. Translation: CASSSPLGGGGGNEQFF.

This clonotype was counted between two and nine times. The chain has TRBV7-2 and TRBJ2-1, with TRBD2 matching over 14 bases. This CDR3 is 17 amino acids long. Germline CDR1 reads SGHTA; CDR2 reads FQGNSA. Trimming cost V 4 bases and J 8 bases; bases outside gene matches: 10. DNA of the CDR3: TGTGCCAGCAGCTCAAGACGACGACTAGCGGGGGGGCATGAGCAGTTCTTC. This gives the protein CASSSRRRLAGGHEQFF.

A few counts support this clonotype. This chain connects TRBV10-3 to TRBJ2-5; 8 bases agree with TRBD1. The CDR3 sequence is 17 residues long. Germline values: CDR1 ENHRY, CDR2 SYGVKD. V dropped 10 bases and J dropped 5; count of bases not matched to a gene: 21. CDR3 sequence reads: CATDTNGRQGARETQYF. In nucleotides, the CDR3 is TGTGCCACCGATACCAACGGTCGGCAGGGGGCACGGGAGACCCAGTACTTC.

This clonotype was counted ten times or more. The chain links TRBV7-3 to TRBJ2-7, with a weak D call TRBD2 (7 bases). The CDR3 is 16 amino acids. In germline, CDR1 is SGHTA, CDR2 FQGTGA. Deletions cut 3 bases from V and 3 bases from J, with 18 bases between. CDR3 bases: TGTGCCAGCAGCTTGATAGGGGGGGCGAGTTTCTACGAGCAGTACTTC. Its translation: CASSLIGGASFYEQYF.

This clonotype was recorded many times. The rearrangement joins TRBV29-1 to TRBJ1-1; D is perhaps TRBD1 (6 bases). Trimming cost V 6 bases and J 0 bases, with 14 bases left between them. Looked up from germline, CDR1 is SQVTM and CDR2 is ANQGSEA. The length of the CDR3 is 14 residues. CDR3 amino acids: CSVARTAMNTEAFF. Written as DNA, the CDR3 is TGCAGCGTGGCTAGGACAGCCATGAACACTGAAGCTTTCTTT.

The CDR3 loop reads CAITPSLAPGGNEQFF. CDR3 nucleotides: TGTGCCATCACCCCCTCTCTGGCCCCTGGGGGGAATGAGCAGTTCTTC. J is TRBJ2-1 and V is TRBV10-3, with a tentative D call TRBD2 (6 bases). The CDR3 loop spans 16 amino acids. CDR1 and CDR2 from the germline V gene are ENHRY and SYGVKD. V gave up 7 bases and J gave up 7 bases, with 23 bases separating them.